This T cell receptor (beta chain) originates from a study of spatial heterogeneity in lung cancer. Time point specified: blood at routine non-recurrence follow-up after resection. Without sorting, whole RNA was sequenced from tumor, nontumor lung or frozen PBMC. TCRdb analysed the 5' RACE reads with MiXCR anew, one entry per CDR3 protein. The sample includes roughly 120,000 distinct CDR3 sequences, approximately 12% seen only once; the top ten take about 15%. The CDR3 is made up of 17 amino acids. Germline-derived CDR1 and CDR2 are SGHTA and FQGNSA. V dropped 4 bases and J dropped 2 bases, with 15 bases sitting between them.

The source was PBMCs, collected at follow-up. The clonotype originates from a male donor with early-stage non-small cell lung cancer. The chain uses TRBV7-2 and TRBJ2-6; D remains unclear. This CDR3 is CASSSVTSRTGANVLTF. CDR3 DNA sequence: TGTGCCAGCAGCTCTGTGACAAGTCGTACTGGGGCCAACGTCCTGACTTTC.